This record looks at one T cell receptor (beta chain) sequence and its context. It has no known antigen specificity. Base qualities are not provided; no much larger clone lies one nucleotide away. This entry is derived from a study of PD-1 blockade in classical Hodgkin lymphoma (dated by TCRdb to 2018 to 2021). General notes on the study: Nivolumab dosing was 3 mg/kg intravenously every 2 weeks, continuing until either disease progression or unacceptable toxicity. The study used CyTOF and TCR beta sequencing to define a peripheral blood immune signature of response to PD-1 blockade in classical Hodgkin lymphoma. Broader findings and caveats from the paper: The study was limited to a single clinical trial cohort, and causes of repertoire differences, possibly disease activity or prior therapy, remained undefined. Baseline TCR diversity was reported to be lower in newly diagnosed patients than in healthy donors, and even lower in relapsed/refractory patients. Baseline diversity similar to that of newly diagnosed patients was observed in trial patients achieving complete response, whereas significantly lower diversity was observed in partial responders and progressors. By C4D1, a significant rise was seen in CD4+ TCR diversity but not in CD8+ TCR diversity (p=0.0027 vs p=0.16), and the rise was most apparent among complete responders (p=0.02). Lower diversity was observed in patients in whom nivolumab was started less than 1 year after ASCT, and these patients were excluded from later analyses so that confounding by immune reconstitution would be avoided.

CDR1 and CDR2, looked up from the germline V gene, are SNHLY and FYNNEI. V and J are trimmed by 8 bases and 3 bases, and the gene matches miss 6 bases of the junction. Inclusive of the bounding cysteine and phenylalanine, the CDR3 is 14 residues long. The DNA shown is the 42-base CDR3, in frame from base 1. The time point tag for this specimen amounts to: cycle 2 day 1 (C2D1) of nivolumab. Every trial patient had relapsed after autologous stem cell transplantation, and cohorts A, B and C differed in prior brentuximab vedotin exposure. The trial cohort comprised some 60 patients with relapsed/refractory classical Hodgkin lymphoma whose best overall responses were complete response, partial response or progressive disease. Trial patients were treated with single-agent nivolumab in the multi-cohort phase II CheckMate 205 trial. An independent review committee assessed best overall response using the 2007 International Working Group response criteria. Trial PBMCs were collected immediately before nivolumab initiation (C1D1) and during therapy at cycle 2 day 1 and cycle 4 day 1. Peripheral blood was collected in 8 mL Vacutainer Cell Preparation Tubes, from which PBMCs were isolated by centrifugation and then cryopreserved.

The Qiagen DNeasy kit was used to extract genomic DNA both from unsorted PBMCs and from the negatively selected CD4+ and CD8+ fractions. TCR beta CDR3 regions were amplified by immunoSEQ multiplex PCR using primers annealing to V and J segments. A synthetic immune receptor repertoire was used to minimize amplification bias, and any residual bias was removed computationally once sequencing was done. As for the original processing: Custom Python scripts were used to quantify repertoire diversity as the Shannon entropy index. Unsorted, CD4+ and CD8+ repertoires were analyzed separately, except in combined analyses where CD4+ and CD8+ sequences were merged in silico. Clonal expansion was defined as a frequency increase of at least 2-fold after treatment compared with C1D1, and clones undetected at baseline were assigned a pseudocount of 0.5. Singleton clones were defined as clones with 0 or 1 copy at C1D1, and non-singleton clones were defined as clones with 2 or more copies. Clones expanded in unsorted samples were annotated as CD4+, CD8+ or unknown by matching protein sequences in sorted samples from the same patient. Wilcoxon tests were applied to paired samples to test diversity changes from C1D1 to C4D1. This is the immuneACCESS table as TCRdb keeps it, with only in-frame sequences that have V and J called. A part of the clones is gone; compared with another copy, unresolved V genes explain less than half, and the rest is unexplained. V, J and clone size are those of that table, while D and trimming were read from the DNA. The sample yields over 20,000 clones; 77% were counted once. Of the sample, about 40% falls within the top ten clones.

The sample in question was peripheral blood mononuclear cells (PBMCs), obtained before the second cycle of nivolumab. This TCR came from a human donor with classical Hodgkin lymphoma. The rearranged chain carries TRBV2 and TRBJ2-7, and 11 junction bases match TRBD2. The nucleotide sequence reads TGTGCCAGCGGAGGGACTAGCGGAAACTACGAGCAGTACTTC. Its translation is CASGGTSGNYEQYF.